The 23 T cell receptor beta chains below come from one sample, sequenced in a study of blood T cell repertoires in COVID-19 (dated by TCRdb to 2018 to 2021). Libraries came from the immunoSEQ multiplex PCR assay. TCRdb holds this immuneACCESS table with in-frame rearrangements only. Some clones are missing; in checked studies, unresolved V genes explain under half, and the rest has no known cause. Present in this sample are about 280,000 clones, about nine tenths of which were seen just once. The ten largest clones capture roughly 2% of the sample. Sequencing was carried out using peripheral blood. The receptors derive from a woman in her fifties or sixties who had recovered from COVID-19.

This chain joins TRBV7-9 and TRBJ1-1; 8 bases fit TRBD1. V was pared by 5 bases and J by 11 bases, with 7 bases of the junction left unmatched. The CDR3 runs 12 residues. CDR1 and CDR2 from the germline V gene are SEHNR and FQNEAQ (reference sequence). DNA for the CDR3: TGTGCCAGCAGCGGAGACAGGGGAGAGGCTTTCTTT. Translation gives CASSGDRGEAFF.

The gene calls are TRBV28 and TRBJ2-3; 15 bases match TRBD2. V lost 6 bases, J lost 10 bases, and 11 bases stayed unmatched. Germline V lookup: CDR1 MDHEN, CDR2 SYDVKM. There are 16 residues in the CDR3. The CDR3: CASRPGLAGGRMPQYF. CDR3 DNA: TGTGCCAGCAGACCAGGACTAGCGGGGGGGCGAATGCCGCAGTATTTT.

The V gene is TRBV2, the J gene TRBJ1-4; no firm D call. V lost 2 bases and J 2 bases, leaving 3 bases between the germline ends. Looked up from germline, CDR1 is SNHLY and CDR2 is FYNNEI. The CDR3 covers 13 residues. The CDR3 sequence: CASSEQTNEKLFF. Written as DNA, the CDR3 is TGTGCCAGCAGTGAACAGACTAATGAAAAACTGTTTTTT.

The chain uses TRBV19 and TRBJ1-2; D call uncertain. Trimming shortened V by 3 bases and J by 8 bases, and 16 bases separated the two germline ends. The V gene's germline CDR1 is LNHDA and CDR2 SQIVND (reference sequence). The CDR3 covers 14 residues. CDR3: CASSMWGEAGGYTF. The DNA of the CDR3 is TGTGCCAGTAGTATGTGGGGAGAAGCGGGCGGCTACACCTTC.

The rearrangement joins TRBV3-1 (or the pseudogene TRBV3-2) to TRBJ1-3; 10 bases are a match to TRBD1. V was clipped by 3 bases and J by 4 bases; unmatched bases: 9. CDR1 LGHDT and CDR2 YNNKEL come from the germline V gene (reference sequence). The length of the CDR3 is 17 residues. The CDR3 loop reads CASSQSDRGHTGNTIYF. CDR3 coding DNA: TGTGCCAGCAGCCAGAGCGACAGGGGGCATACCGGAAACACCATATATTTT.

The rearrangement links TRBV7-2 to TRBJ2-7, with 7 bases identical to TRBD2. The germline V gene has CDR1 SGHTA and CDR2 FQGNSA. J lost 3 bases, V lost 8 bases, and 10 bases had no gene match. CDR3 length equals 14 residues. CDR3 loop: CASARREERYEQYF. CDR3 sequence (DNA): TGTGCCAGCGCCCGACGGGAGGAGCGCTACGAGCAGTACTTC.

This chain uses TRBV5-8 with TRBJ2-5; TRBD1 matches at 7 bases. Trimming at V came to 3 bases and at J to 4 bases, leaving 6 bases not matched to a gene. The germline V gene has CDR1 SGHTS and CDR2 YDEGEE. CDR3 size: 14 residues. Written as DNA, the CDR3 is TGTGCCAGCAGCTGGGGACAGATCCGAGAGACCCAGTACTTC. Protein: CASSWGQIRETQYF.

CDR3: CASSRPRGASGEQFF. For the CDR3, the DNA is TGTGCCAGTAGCCGACCCAGGGGTGCGTCCGGGGAGCAGTTCTTC. The chain links TRBV19 to TRBJ2-1; a possible D gene is TRBD1 (6 bases). The CDR3 has 15 residues. Germline assignment: CDR1 LNHDA and CDR2 SQIVND (reference sequence). V was cut by 6 bases and J by 10 bases, with 22 bases left in between.

The J gene is TRBJ1-5, the V gene TRBV7-9; 9 bases are shared with TRBD1. Germline CDR1 and CDR2: SEHNR and FQNEAQ (reference sequence). The CDR3 is made up of 15 amino acids. V gave up 0 bases and J gave up 9 bases; unmatched junction bases: 6. CDR3 DNA sequence: TGTGCCAGCAGCTTAGCGACAGGGGGGCGATCGCCCCAGCATTTT. Its protein is CASSLATGGRSPQHF. Supplemented by reference TRBV7-9 and TRBJ1-5, the full variable domain reads DTGVSQNPRHKITKRGQNVTFRCDPISEHNRLYWYRQTLGQGPEFLTYFQNEAQLEKSRLLSDRFSAERPKGSFSTLEIQRTEQGDSAMYLCASSLATGGRSPQHFGDGTRLSIL.

The chain has TRBV14 and TRBJ1-4, with 8 bases fitting TRBD1. The germline V gene has CDR1 SGHDN and CDR2 FVKESK. V gave up 0 bases and J gave up 8 bases; unmatched junction bases: 8. The CDR3 contains 16 residues. The CDR3 protein is CASSQDLGRGREKLFF. For the CDR3, the DNA is TGTGCCAGCAGCCAAGACCTCGGCAGGGGGCGAGAAAAACTGTTTTTT. The variable domain in full, completed from reference TRBV14 and TRBJ1-4, reads EAGVTQFPSHSVIEKGQTVTLRCDPISGHDNLYWYRRVMGKEIKFLLHFVKESKQDESGMPNNRFLAERTGGTYSTLKVQPAELEDSGVYFCASSQDLGRGREKLFFGSGTQLSVL.

The J gene is TRBJ2-3, the V gene TRBV7-2; the D gene is possibly TRBD2 (7 bases). Trimming removed 0 bases at V and 2 bases at J, with 12 bases between. The V gene's germline CDR1 is SGHTA and CDR2 FQGNSA. The CDR3 is made up of 16 amino acids. CDR3 residues: CASSLAGGLLTDTQYF. In DNA, the CDR3 is TGTGCCAGCAGCTTAGCAGGGGGACTACTCACAGATACGCAGTATTTT.

This chain connects TRBV6-5 to TRBJ2-2, with 8 bases lining up with TRBD1. Germline CDR1 reads MNHEY; CDR2 reads SVGAGI. There are 15 residues in the CDR3. The V and J ends lost 6 bases and 3 bases, in that order; junction bases with no gene match: 6. CDR3 DNA: TGTGCCAGCAGGAGACAGGGGTTCTACACCGGGGAGCTGTTTTTT. Amino acid sequence: CASRRQGFYTGELFF.

The chain carries TRBV30 and TRBJ1-1, with D unresolved. Trimming took 0 bases from V and 0 from J, leaving 11 bases between them. Looked up from germline, CDR1 is GTSNPN and CDR2 is SVGIG (reference sequence). The CDR3 is made up of 15 amino acids. Here the CDR3 DNA reads TGTGCCTGGAGTGTACTAGGGCGTTTGAACACTGAAGCTTTCTTT. This translates into CAWSVLGRLNTEAFF. Full variable domain (remainder filled in from reference TRBV30 and TRBJ1-1): SQTIHQWPATLVQPVGSPLSLECTVEGTSNPNLYWYRQAAGRGLQLLFYSVGIGQISSEVPQNLSASRPQDRQFILSSKKLLLSDSGFYLCAWSVLGRLNTEAFFGQGTRLTVV.

This chain joins TRBV9 and TRBJ2-1, with D possibly being TRBD1 (6 bases). The CDR3 is 17 residues long. Germline loops: CDR1 SGDLS, CDR2 YYNGEE. Trimming pared 3 bases from V and 1 base from J, leaving 17 bases between. CDR3 sequence reads: CASSAAGTRGSYNEQFF. The DNA of the CDR3 is TGTGCCAGCAGCGCCGCCGGGACACGAGGATCCTACAATGAGCAGTTCTTC. Variable domain in full (rest from reference TRBV9 and TRBJ2-1): DSGVTQTPKHLITATGQRVTLRCSPRSGDLSVYWYQQSLDQGLQFLIQYYNGEERAKGNILERFSAQQFPDLHSELNLSSLELGDSALYFCASSAAGTRGSYNEQFFGPGTRLTVL.

This clone was observed once. This chain links TRBV18 with TRBJ1-3; D unclear. There are 15 residues in the CDR3. Germline CDR1 and CDR2: KGHSH and LQKENI. The V gene lost 3 bases and the J gene lost 3 bases, with 12 bases spanning the gap. CDR3 in DNA: TGTGCCAGCTCACCCAACCCGGACTTTGGAAACACCATATATTTT. Translated: CASSPNPDFGNTIYF. Drawing the rest from reference TRBV18 and TRBJ1-3, the complete variable domain is NAGVMQNPRHLVRRRGQEARLRCSPMKGHSHVYWYRQLPEEGLKFMVYLQKENIIDESGMPKERFSAEFPKEGPSILRIQQVVRGDSAAYFCASSPNPDFGNTIYFGEGSWLTVV.

This chain uses TRBV7-9 with TRBJ1-1, with TRBD1 identical over 8 bases. V lost 1 base to trimming and J lost 4 bases; unmatched junction nucleotides: 5. This CDR3 spans 15 amino acids. The germline CDR1 and CDR2 sequences are SEHNR and FQNEAQ (reference sequence). CDR3 DNA sequence: TGTGCCAGCAGCTTAGTGGCAGGGGGCCTCACTGAAGCTTTCTTT. Translating gives CASSLVAGGLTEAFF.

The CDR3 DNA follows: TGTGCCAGTAGGATGCAGGGGACAGCCGGGACCAACCAGTACTTC. Encoded protein: CASRMQGTAGTNQYF. The genes are TRBV19 and TRBJ2-4; 7 nucleotides align to TRBD1. This CDR3 region has 15 residues. The germline V gene has CDR1 LNHDA and CDR2 SQIVND (reference sequence). Trimming at V came to 6 bases and at J to 13 bases, leaving 18 bases not matched to a gene.

V and J are TRBV25-1 and TRBJ1-6; no reliable D call. V lost 1 base and J 7 bases, leaving 8 bases between the germline ends. This CDR3 comprises 14 residues. Germline V lookup: CDR1 MGHDK, CDR2 SYGVNS. CDR3 coding DNA: TGTGCCAGCAGTGAATCGGGGATCAATTCACCCCTCCACTTT. Protein: CASSESGINSPLHF.

The chain joins TRBV6-2 or TRBV6-3 to TRBJ1-5; maybe TRBD1 (6 bases). Germline V gene data show CDR1 as MNHEY and CDR2 as SVGEGT. Trimming pared 5 bases from V and 0 bases from J, leaving 8 bases between. The CDR3 totals 14 residues. The chain's CDR3 is CASSNRVSNQPQHF. CDR3 bases: TGTGCCAGCAGTAACAGGGTTAGCAATCAGCCCCAGCATTTT.

CDR3 DNA: TGTGCCAGCACCCCACAGGGGTTTGATGGCTACACCTTC. The encoded protein is CASTPQGFDGYTF. The V call is TRBV5-4, the J call TRBJ1-2; 7 bases map to TRBD1. The CDR3 is 13 amino acids. Germline V gene sequence: CDR1 SGHNT, CDR2 YYREEE (reference sequence). J lost 6 bases, V lost 6 bases, and 8 bases had no gene match.

This clone was observed a few times. The chain couples TRBV4-1 to TRBJ1-1; D is perhaps TRBD1 (5 bases). V shed 4 bases and J shed 1 base, with 16 bases lying between them. The CDR3 length is 16 residues. In germline, CDR1 is MGHRA, CDR2 YSYEKL. The CDR3 protein is CASSPQGEKGNTEAFF. In nucleotides, the CDR3 is TGCGCCAGCAGCCCGCAGGGCGAAAAGGGGAACACTGAAGCTTTCTTT.

The chain recombines TRBV5-4 with TRBJ2-7; TRBD2 aligns across 7 bases. Germline V gene lookup returns CDR1 SGHNT and CDR2 YYREEE (reference sequence). V lost 4 bases, J lost 4 bases, and 8 bases stayed unmatched. The CDR3 spans 14 residues. CDR3 DNA: TGTGCCAGCAGCCGTGGTCTTAGCGGGTACGAGCAGTACTTC. Translated: CASSRGLSGYEQYF.

V and J are TRBV12-5 and TRBJ1-5, with 11 bases matching TRBD1. This CDR3 region has 14 residues. Germline V gives CDR1 LGHNT, CDR2 FRNRAP. V gave up 9 bases and J gave up 7 bases; unmatched junction bases: 8. This chain's CDR3 is CARGSGQGGQPQHF. DNA of the CDR3: TGTGCTAGGGGCTCGGGACAGGGGGGACAGCCCCAGCATTTT.